These 28 T cell receptor beta chains were sequenced from one sample in a study of shared clonotypes between healthy human individuals. TCRdb's copy holds only in-frame clones and misses some; the assay was immunoSEQ multiplex PCR. The sample has a few hundred thousand clones; roughly 70% are singletons. The specimen was memory CD4+ T cells sorted from blood. The subset: CD45RA-negative fraction. The receptors originated from a man under 40 in good health.

This rearrangement joins TRBV19 to TRBJ2-7; no clear D. The germline gives CDR1 LNHDA, CDR2 SQIVND (reference sequence). The CDR3 sequence is 14 residues long. Trimming removed 0 bases at V and 3 bases at J, with 9 bases between. CDR3 nucleotides: TGTGCCAGTAGTATAGATCCGGTGGGCTACGAGCAGTACTTC. Its translation: CASSIDPVGYEQYF. The full variable domain, completed using reference TRBV19 and TRBJ2-7, is DGGITQSPKYLFRKEGQNVTLSCEQNLNHDAMYWYRQDPGQGLRLIYYSQIVNDFQKGDIAEGYSVSREKKESFPLTVTSAQKNPTAFYLCASSIDPVGYEQYFGPGTRLTVT.

The rearrangement links TRBV5-6 to TRBJ2-7; TRBD1 matches at 7 bases. Looked up from germline, CDR1 is SGHDT and CDR2 is YYEEEE. V trimming: 1 base; J trimming: 5 bases; junction bases outside the gene matches: 6. The CDR3 is made up of 14 amino acids. Here the CDR3 reads CASSLPGTVHEQYF. Written as DNA, the CDR3 is TGTGCCAGCAGCTTGCCTGGGACAGTCCACGAGCAGTACTTC.

The chain couples TRBV9 to TRBJ2-2, with TRBD1 matching 7 bases. CDR3 length: 15 residues. V gave up 1 base and J gave up 5 bases; unmatched junction bases: 5. Germline lookup yields CDR1 SGDLS and CDR2 YYNGEE. The CDR3 sequence: CASSVTGVETGELFF. The CDR3 DNA sequence: TGTGCCAGCAGCGTAACAGGGGTCGAAACCGGGGAGCTGTTTTTT.

This clone has a single count. V usage is TRBV9 and J usage is TRBJ1-2; 8 bases fit TRBD1. With 3 bases clipped from V and 8 bases from J, the junction kept 18 bases outside the gene matches. The CDR3 is made up of 17 amino acids. In germline, CDR1 is SGDLS, CDR2 YYNGEE. In nucleotides, the CDR3 is TGTGCCAGCAGCGCCGAGGCAGGGGGCGGCTACCGGGGAGGCTACACCTTC. Its translation is CASSAEAGGGYRGGYTF.

This sequence joins TRBV4-3 and TRBJ2-1, with D perhaps matching TRBD2 (6 bases). Germline lookup yields CDR1 LGHNA and CDR2 YSLEER. The ends were cut back, 0 bases at V and 6 bases at J, with 12 bases in the middle. The CDR3 extends over 15 amino acids. CDR3 coding DNA: TGCGCCAGCAGCCAAGACAAACTAGCTTTCAATGAGCAGTTCTTC. Its protein is CASSQDKLAFNEQFF.

This clone appeared a single time. The rearrangement joins TRBV7-9 to TRBJ2-5; 9 bases agree with TRBD1. CDR3 length: 16 residues. V trimming: 3 bases; J trimming: 4 bases; junction bases outside the gene matches: 9. The germline V gene has CDR1 SEHNR and CDR2 FQNEAQ (reference sequence). CDR3 loop: CASSLDRGYLLETQYF. CDR3 nucleotide sequence: TGTGCCAGCAGCTTGGACAGGGGATATCTCCTAGAGACCCAGTACTTC.

The rearrangement uses TRBV7-2 and TRBJ2-5, with D perhaps given as TRBD1 or TRBD2 (5 bases each). Trimming cost V 0 bases and J 4 bases, with 21 bases left between them. CDR1 and CDR2 (germline): SGHTA, FQGNSA. The CDR3 has 18 residues. The CDR3 reads CASSLAIGIGAFRETQYF. CDR3 nucleotides: TGTGCCAGCAGCTTAGCAATCGGTATCGGGGCGTTTCGAGAGACCCAGTACTTC.

This clone was detected only a few times. The J gene is TRBJ2-7, the V gene TRBV6-5; D ambiguous. CDR1 and CDR2 (germline): MNHEY, SVGAGI. Trimming removed 2 bases at V and 0 bases at J, with 14 bases between. The CDR3 spans 16 residues. The DNA for the CDR3 is TGTGCCAGCAGTTACCTTCACTATGGGCTCTCCTACGAGCAGTACTTC. This encodes CASSYLHYGLSYEQYF.

The V call is TRBV5-6, the J call TRBJ2-6, with TRBD2 as a possible D gene (6 bases). The CDR3 spans 18 residues. The V end lost 0 bases, the J end lost 0 bases, and 13 bases lay between the germline ends. Germline CDR1 reads SGHDT; CDR2 reads YYEEEE. CDR3: CASSLGLVSSSGANVLTF. Here the CDR3 DNA reads TGTGCCAGCAGCTTGGGACTAGTCTCCAGCTCTGGGGCCAACGTCCTGACTTTC.

This clone has at least ten counts. J is TRBJ1-6 and V is TRBV5-6; D unclear. The V end lost 0 bases, the J end lost 1 base, and 8 bases lay between the germline ends. The germline V gene encodes CDR1 SGHDT and CDR2 YYEEEE. The CDR3 covers 16 residues. CDR3 in DNA: TGTGCCAGCAGCTTGGGCTTAGGTTCCTATAATTCACCCCTCCACTTT. Translation: CASSLGLGSYNSPLHF.

This chain links TRBV7-6 with TRBJ2-7; the D gene is possibly TRBD2 (6 bases). The CDR3 contains 14 residues. Between the trimmed V and J ends, which lost 1 base and 6 bases, there was a span of 13 bases. Germline V CDR1 and CDR2: SGHVS, FNYEAQ. CDR3: CASSLGGQGGEQYF. The CDR3 coding sequence is TGTGCCAGCAGCTTAGGAGGGCAGGGAGGCGAGCAGTACTTC.

There are a few counts of this clone. The chain employs TRBV7-9 and TRBJ2-2, with 15 bases lining up with TRBD2. The germline V gene encodes CDR1 SEHNR and CDR2 FQNEAQ (reference sequence). The trim removed 5 bases at V and 3 bases at J, leaving 10 bases unmatched. CDR3 size: 19 residues. The chain's CDR3 is CASSRGTSGRSGDTGELFF. The CDR3 coding sequence is TGTGCCAGCAGCCGAGGGACTAGCGGGAGGTCGGGAGACACCGGGGAGCTGTTTTTT.

This clone was counted a few times. The V and J genes are TRBV6-1 and TRBJ1-2, with D unclear. V was shortened by 0 bases and J by 2 bases, with 7 bases between the two germline ends. The CDR3 contains 14 residues. Germline CDR1 and CDR2: MNHNS and SASEGT. CDR3 sequence reads: CASSEASGNYGYTF. The CDR3 coding sequence is TGTGCCAGCAGTGAAGCTAGCGGAAACTATGGCTACACCTTC.

The chain links TRBV4-3 to TRBJ1-2, with D possibly being TRBD1 (5 bases). Per the germline V gene, CDR1 is LGHNA and CDR2 is YSLEER. This CDR3 is 16 amino acids long. V lost 0 bases and J 8 bases, leaving 19 bases between the germline ends. The CDR3 protein is CASSQEASSRSGGYTF. Written as DNA, the CDR3 is TGCGCCAGCAGCCAAGAGGCTTCTTCCCGTTCAGGGGGCTACACCTTC.

Comments on this clone: The same CDR3 arises from other DNA sequences in this sample as well. The chain combines TRBV18 with TRBJ2-2; a weak D match, TRBD1 (6 bases). The germline V and J ends were trimmed by 1 base and 1 base, with 7 bases remaining between them. CDR3 length equals 15 residues. From germline, CDR1 is KGHSH and CDR2 LQKENI. The CDR3 spells CASSPLQGNTGELFF. CDR3 in DNA: TGTGCCAGCTCACCACTACAGGGGAACACCGGGGAGCTGTTTTTT.

The V call is TRBV11-3, the J call TRBJ2-1, with D perhaps being TRBD1 or TRBD2 (5 bases each). Between the trimmed V and J ends, which lost 0 bases and 8 bases, there was a span of 5 bases. This CDR3 spans 12 amino acids. Germline assignment: CDR1 SGHNT and CDR2 YENEEA. The CDR3 loop reads CASSLEGDEQFF. As DNA, the CDR3 is TGTGCCAGCAGCTTAGAGGGGGATGAGCAGTTCTTC.

The chain joins TRBV4-1 to TRBJ1-5; D unclear. CDR1 is MGHRA, CDR2 YSYEKL, per germline. This CDR3 has 14 amino acids. V lost 3 bases, J lost 7 bases, and 13 bases lay in between. The CDR3 nucleotides are TGCGCCAGCAGCCAGGAAGGCCGAGCCCAGCCCCAGCATTTT. Protein product: CASSQEGRAQPQHF.

This clone was observed a handful of times. For the CDR3, the DNA is TGCGCCAGCAGCTTGGGGGGTATGGAGACCCAGTACTTC. This gives the protein CASSLGGMETQYF. V and J are TRBV5-1 and TRBJ2-5; D remains unclear. Looked up from germline, CDR1 is SGHRS and CDR2 is YFSETQ. The CDR3 covers 13 residues. Trimming removed 0 bases at V and 5 bases at J, with 8 bases between.

This clone occurred a few times. The chain joins TRBV4-2 to TRBJ2-3; the D is unclear. This CDR3 contains 16 residues. Germline V gene data show CDR1 as LGHNA and CDR2 as YNFKEQ. Trimming stripped 0 bases from V and 3 bases from J, with 13 bases between. Here the CDR3 reads CASSQEGPPRTDTQYF. The CDR3 DNA reads TGTGCCAGCAGCCAAGAAGGACCTCCGAGGACAGATACGCAGTATTTT.

Only a few counts were recorded for this clone. The V call is TRBV5-4, the J call TRBJ2-2, with 8 bases that match TRBD2. CDR3 size: 15 residues. J gave up 5 bases and V 2 bases, and 5 bases lay outside the gene matches. Looked up from germline, CDR1 is SGHNT and CDR2 is YYREEE (reference sequence). CDR3 sequence: CASSFELAETGELFF. The CDR3 nucleotides read TGTGCCAGCAGCTTTGAACTAGCGGAAACCGGGGAGCTGTTTTTT.

V usage is TRBV28 and J usage is TRBJ2-7, with D perhaps TRBD1 or TRBD2 (5 bases each). Trimming removed 5 bases from V and 1 base from J, with 9 bases in between. Germline V lookup: CDR1 MDHEN, CDR2 SYDVKM. The CDR3 spans 13 residues. The CDR3 nucleotides are TGTGCCAGCAGTGAGGGACCATCCTACGAGCAGTACTTC. This sequence encodes CASSEGPSYEQYF. Variable domain in full (rest from reference TRBV28 and TRBJ2-7): DVKVTQSSRYLVKRTGEKVFLECVQDMDHENMFWYRQDPGLGLRLIYFSYDVKMKEKGDIPEGYSVSREKKERFSLILESASTNQTSMYLCASSEGPSYEQYFGPGTRLTVT.

J is TRBJ2-1 and V is TRBV7-9; 10 nucleotides line up with TRBD2. V shed 5 bases, J shed 10 bases, and the junction held 20 bases outside the gene matches. The CDR3 is made up of 18 amino acids. Germline V gene sequence: CDR1 SEHNR, CDR2 FQNEAQ (reference sequence). Here the CDR3 DNA reads TGTGCCAGCAGCCCGAGCGGGGTTGGGACTAGCGTTTCCGACGAGCAGTTCTTC. It is translated as CASSPSGVGTSVSDEQFF.

The V and J genes are TRBV5-1 and TRBJ1-1; D ambiguous. CDR1 is SGHRS and CDR2 is YFSETQ in the germline V gene. The CDR3 spans 13 residues. Trimming removed 4 bases at V and 0 bases at J, with 7 bases between. CDR3 region: CASSLKVNTEAFF. CDR3 DNA: TGCGCCAGCAGCCTGAAGGTGAACACTGAAGCTTTCTTT.

The rearrangement joins TRBV5-5 to TRBJ1-1, with D perhaps matching TRBD1 (6 bases). CDR1 SGHKS and CDR2 YYEKEE come from the germline V gene (reference sequence). This CDR3 comprises 17 residues. V was clipped by 0 bases and J by 3 bases, with 18 bases between them. The CDR3 is CASSLDPVQGSHTEAFF. CDR3 nucleotides: TGTGCCAGCAGCTTGGACCCTGTCCAGGGGAGTCACACTGAAGCTTTCTTT.

The chain recombines TRBV7-6 with TRBJ1-4, with D unclear. The CDR3 extends over 15 amino acids. V lost 5 bases to trimming and J lost 8 bases, with 18 bases between them. CDR1 and CDR2 from the germline V gene are SGHVS and FNYEAQ. CDR3 in amino acids: CASSRGDSPGEKLFF. The CDR3 nucleotides are TGTGCCAGCAGCCGAGGAGACTCACCGGGGGAAAAACTGTTTTTT.

This clone appeared a few times. The rearrangement uses TRBV5-1 and TRBJ2-3; possible D gene TRBD2, 6 bases. The CDR3 covers 15 residues. V lost 4 bases and J lost 2, with 14 bases in between. Germline V lookup: CDR1 SGHRS, CDR2 YFSETQ. Here the CDR3 DNA reads TGCGCCAGCAGCAGGACTATAGACCTCACAGATACGCAGTATTTT. Its protein is CASSRTIDLTDTQYF.

This clone was observed at least ten times. The chain uses TRBV28 and TRBJ2-1, with 7 positions matching TRBD2. After removal of 6 bases from V and 9 bases from J, the junction contained 14 bases not matched to a gene. The CDR3 sequence is 15 residues long. The V gene's germline CDR1 is MDHEN and CDR2 SYDVKM. The CDR3 coding sequence is TGTGCCAGCAGCACCCGACGGCGGGGGATGAGTGAGCAGTTCTTC. Its protein is CASSTRRRGMSEQFF.

This clone was detected only a few times. This chain links TRBV11-2 with TRBJ2-7; no clear D gene. The CDR3 length is 14 residues. Germline loops: CDR1 SGHAT, CDR2 FQNNGV. Trimming stripped 3 bases from V and 2 bases from J, with 11 bases between. The CDR3 DNA reads as TGTGCCAGCAGCTTCACCCACGATGCCTACGAGCAGTACTTC. Its translation is CASSFTHDAYEQYF. Based on the CDR3 plus reference TRBV11-2 and TRBJ2-7, the full variable domain is EAGVAQSPRYKIIEKRQSVAFWCNPISGHATLYWYQQILGQGPKLLIQFQNNGVVDDSQLPKDRFSAERLKGVDSTLKIQPAKLEDSAVYLCASSFTHDAYEQYFGPGTRLTVT.